This T cell receptor beta chain was captured by sequencing in a study of OX40 agonist ivuxolimab in advanced cancers. The overall study: The group had a mean age of about 65 years, ranged from roughly 20 to 80, and was less than 85% male. Study-level findings and limits: Clonal expansion from baseline to week 6 occurred in both CD4+ and CD8+ T cells.

TCRdb's copy holds only in-frame clones and misses some; the assay was immunoSEQ multiplex PCR. Altogether 55,000 to 85,000 clones are present, around 85% being singletons, with the ten largest covering 0.68%. Note on this clone: Its cognate antigen is unknown.

The origin of this receptor is an adult with an advanced solid tumor such as melanoma, head and neck, liver or kidney cancer. Sequences were derived from CD4+ or CD8+ T cells sorted from blood, sampled in a trial of the OX40 agonist ivuxolimab.

The CDR3 sequence is CASSALLVGWTPYEQYF. The CDR3 nucleotides read TGTGCCAGCAGTGCCCTACTTGTGGGGTGGACCCCCTACGAGCAGTACTTC. V and J are TRBV6-1 and TRBJ2-7, with D uncertain. This CDR3 spans 17 amino acids. Per germline, CDR1 MNHNS and CDR2 SASEGT. The germline V and J ends were trimmed by 4 bases and 2 bases, with 21 bases remaining between them.